This TCR beta chain was sequenced for a study of T cells expressing NK-cell markers. Study-level background: Repertoires of TCR beta were obtained from T cells sorted as CD3+CD56+NKG2C+, CD3+CD56+NKG2C- and CD3+CD56-NKG2C+. Among the eight sequenced donors, seven tested HCMV-seropositive and one tested seronegative. Study-wide points: It is unclear if expanded NKG2C-expressing clones target HCMV antigens.

As to this clonotype: No antigen is known for it.

Germline V gives CDR1 SNHLY, CDR2 FYNNEI. The CDR3 runs 13 residues. TCRdb re-called the 5' RACE reads, yielding one record per CDR3 amino acid sequence without DNA. The sample table includes roughly 380,000 distinct CDR3 sequences. Material for sequencing was blood T cells: a sorted CD56 or NKG2C T cell subset, CD4+ or CD8+ T cells, or bulk PBMC T cells (not recorded which). The chain carries TRBV2 and TRBJ1-4; TCRdb lists TRBD1, though no DNA is available to test this call. This TCR was sampled from a man aged 18 to 70 in good health. This CDR3 is CASRDTENEKLFF.